This T cell receptor (beta chain) was sequenced for a study of neurological immune-mediated disorders (dated by TCRdb to about 2019). Study-level background: Among the roughly 34 multiple sclerosis patients, relapsing-remitting MS was present in 31 and secondary progressive MS was present in 3. Of the 68 subjects in the cohort, around 15 were HAM/TSP patients, roughly 35 were multiple sclerosis patients, and approximately 20 were healthy controls. The study compared peripheral blood TCR-beta repertoires of HTLV-I-associated myelopathy (HAM/TSP) patients, multiple sclerosis patients and healthy controls using UMI-based sequencing. The 95 to 120 TCR-beta libraries covered PBMC samples along with longitudinal samples, technical triplicates, and paired sorted CD4+ and CD8+ T-cell subsets. Overall results and qualifications from the work: Across subjects, expanded clones never shared an identical CDR3 amino acid sequence, which suggests that the TCR-beta repertoires in every group were private. Repertoires from 18 of 34 MS patients were grouped by phylogenetic analysis into a cluster of related CDR3 sequences, suggesting a possible repertoire-level signature. TCR clonal expansion was highest in HAM/TSP patients and lowest in MS patients, with MS patients falling below even healthy controls. The MS cluster showed no association with clinical or MRI features, and the authors stated that larger cohorts are needed.

From a lookup of the germline V gene, CDR1 and CDR2 are SGHTA and FQGNSA. V is pruned by 6 bases and J by 4 bases, leaving 7 bases of the junction without a gene match. From cysteine to phenylalanine, the CDR3 is 14 amino acids long. Only the CDR3 region is kept as DNA, spanning 42 bases read in frame from base 1. This clonotype was seen at least ten times. The antigen it recognizes is unknown. Nothing much larger sits one base from this clone, and base qualities are not available. Unsorted PBMC libraries were generated from 2 million PBMCs stored in RNAlater at -80 °C until RNA extraction. Multiple sclerosis patients were enrolled in a US clinical protocol evaluating disease progression by magnetic resonance imaging. PBMCs were separated from peripheral blood using Ficoll-Hypaque density gradient centrifugation and then cryopreserved in liquid nitrogen. cDNA was synthesized by template-switch 5'RACE using a primer carrying a 10-nucleotide random unique molecular identifier by which each TCR transcript was tagged. Over 200 million TCR-beta sequences, covering 15-18 subjects, were produced in each sequencing run. The RNeasy kit was used to extract total RNA. The KAPA Real-time Library Amplification kit was used to amplify TCR-beta VDJ regions with primers for the TCR constant region and the 5'RACE anchor. Sample indexes and Illumina adaptors were added in a first PCR, after which library yield was increased in a second PCR. The roughly 650 bp TCR product was size-selected on a 2% E-gel SizeSelection system after Ampure bead purification. Before pooling, libraries had their quality checked on a Bioanalyzer, their concentration measured with Qubit, and their quantity determined with the Kapa Library Quantification kit. Paired-end 2 x 150 bp sequencing of the libraries was performed on an Illumina HiSeq 2500. To increase sequence diversity, roughly 24-32% phiX was spiked into each library pool. The study's own analysis went as follows. Quality-filtered reads were processed with the UMI-based MiGEC pipeline, which removed over 75% of raw TCR sequences during error correction. VDJ genes were aligned to IMGT germline references, and each clonotype was defined by a unique CDR3 amino acid sequence together with V-J genes. Clonal expansion, Shannon diversity and CDR3 relatedness (CalcPairwiseDistances, ClusterSamples) were evaluated with VDJtools, and phylogenetic trees were built with CLCbio workbench. Using coefficient-of-variation modelling across technical triplicates, the study counted a clone as expanded if it had at least 8 unique UMIs. TCRdb reanalyzed the raw reads on its own, using fastp at Q25 for trimming and MiXCR for clone calling, and kept in-frame beta chains. Each CDR3 protein appears once, grouped with its most common genes and DNA. The V and J calls were not made by the authors but by TCRdb's processing. For this sample there are around 28,000 distinct CDR3 sequences; 2% to 2.5% appear just once. About 2.3% of the sample is held by the ten biggest clonotypes.

Recombination linked TRBV7-2 to TRBJ2-7, and 9 junction bases match TRBD1. This clonotype was obtained from a woman aged 45-59 years with multiple sclerosis. The sequenced sample consisted of PBMCs. The nucleotide sequence is TGTGCCAGCAGGCTGGGGACAGGGAATTACGAGCAGTACTTC. Its protein is CASRLGTGNYEQYF.